The entry below describes one TCR beta chain. Its antigen is currently unknown. The data were taken from a study of CD8 T cells in Susac syndrome. Study-level results: Individuals included in the TCR sequencing and HLA analysis were acknowledged by the study to be relatively few in number.

Sequencing of TCR beta covered CD8+ and CD4+ T cells obtained from blood. While CD8+ and CD4+ T cells were isolated negatively, TEMRA cells were enriched by FACS. Random hexamers primed reverse transcription of about 0.5 to 1 ug RNA. Across 54 Vbeta and 13 Jbeta, immunoSEQ multiplex PCR amplified TCR beta CDR3. Via MiXCR, TCRdb re-called the immunoSEQ multiplex PCR reads, giving one row per CDR3 protein. The sample holds some 130,000 distinct CDR3 sequences, roughly 94% seen once. This TCR was recovered from a human donor with Susac syndrome. Sequencing used CD8+ T cells from PBMCs.

For the CDR3, the DNA is TGTGCCATCAGTGAGTCCCGAAGTCAAGAGACCCAGTACTTC. The encoded protein is CAISESRSQETQYF. J is TRBJ2-5 and V is TRBV10-3; the D is unclear. The CDR3 is made up of 14 amino acids. Trimming removed 0 bases at V and 2 bases at J, with 7 bases between. Germline V gene lookup returns CDR1 ENHRY and CDR2 SYGVKD.